This TCR beta chain was sequenced for a study of blood T cell repertoires in COVID-19. In germline, CDR1 is SEHNR, CDR2 FQNEAQ (reference sequence). Trimming left V 5 bases short and J 0 bases short, with 8 bases between. CDR3 length equals 15 residues. The method was immunoSEQ multiplex PCR; TCRdb's version includes in-frame clones alone and lacks a portion of them. The profile shows just over 650,000 clones, 85% to 90% of them singletons. The sample consisted of peripheral blood. The sequence was collected from a woman aged 18-29 years with acute or convalescent COVID-19. The chain recombines TRBV7-9 with TRBJ1-6, with a tentative D call TRBD1 (5 bases). For the CDR3, the DNA is TGTGCCAGCAGCCATGACAGCTCCTATAATTCACCCCTCCACTTT. Translated, it gives CASSHDSSYNSPLHF.